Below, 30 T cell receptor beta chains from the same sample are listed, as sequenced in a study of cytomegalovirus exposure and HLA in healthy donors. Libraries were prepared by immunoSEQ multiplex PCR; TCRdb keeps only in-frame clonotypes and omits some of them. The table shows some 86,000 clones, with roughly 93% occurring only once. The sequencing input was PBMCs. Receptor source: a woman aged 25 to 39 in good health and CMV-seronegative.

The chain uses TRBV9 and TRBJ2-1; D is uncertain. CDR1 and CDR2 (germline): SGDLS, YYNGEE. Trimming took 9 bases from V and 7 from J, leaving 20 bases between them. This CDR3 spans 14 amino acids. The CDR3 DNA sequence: TGTGCCACCTCGCGCTCGGAGCTGCGTAATGAGCAGTTCTTC. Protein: CATSRSELRNEQFF.

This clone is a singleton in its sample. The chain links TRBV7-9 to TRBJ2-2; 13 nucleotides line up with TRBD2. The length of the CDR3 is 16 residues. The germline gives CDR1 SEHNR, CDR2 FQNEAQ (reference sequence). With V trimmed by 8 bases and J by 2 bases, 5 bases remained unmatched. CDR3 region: CASRLAGGLNTGELFF. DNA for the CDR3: TGTGCCAGCCGACTAGCGGGGGGACTTAACACCGGGGAGCTGTTTTTT.

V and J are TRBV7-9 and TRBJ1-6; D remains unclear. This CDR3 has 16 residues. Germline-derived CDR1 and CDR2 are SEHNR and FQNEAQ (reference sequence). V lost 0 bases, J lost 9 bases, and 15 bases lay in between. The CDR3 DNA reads TGTGCCAGCAGCTTAGCGAGGGTCGACTCTGGTTCACCCCTCCACTTT. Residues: CASSLARVDSGSPLHF.

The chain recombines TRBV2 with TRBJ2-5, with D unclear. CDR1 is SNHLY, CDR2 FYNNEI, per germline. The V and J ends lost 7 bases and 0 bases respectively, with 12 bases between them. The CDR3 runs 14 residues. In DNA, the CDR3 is TGTGCCAGCAAACAAACCATATACCAAGAGACCCAGTACTTC. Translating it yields CASKQTIYQETQYF.

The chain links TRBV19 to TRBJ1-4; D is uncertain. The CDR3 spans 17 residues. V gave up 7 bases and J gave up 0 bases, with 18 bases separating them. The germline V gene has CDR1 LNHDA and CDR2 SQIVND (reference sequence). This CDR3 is CASTYSRSGATNEKLFF. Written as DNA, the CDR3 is TGTGCCAGTACTTATAGCCGATCCGGGGCAACTAATGAAAAACTGTTTTTT.

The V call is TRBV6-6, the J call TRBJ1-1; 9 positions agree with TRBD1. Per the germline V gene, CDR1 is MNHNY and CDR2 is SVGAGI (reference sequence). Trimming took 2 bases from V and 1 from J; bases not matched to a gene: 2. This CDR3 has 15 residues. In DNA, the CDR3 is TGTGCCAGCAGTTACGGGACAGGGACGAACACTGAAGCTTTCTTT. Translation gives CASSYGTGTNTEAFF.

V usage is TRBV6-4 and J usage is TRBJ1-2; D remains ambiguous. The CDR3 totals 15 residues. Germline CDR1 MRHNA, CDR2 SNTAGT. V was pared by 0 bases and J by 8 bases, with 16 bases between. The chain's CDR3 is CASSDSGGFGSGYTF. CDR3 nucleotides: TGTGCCAGCAGTGACTCAGGCGGTTTTGGATCGGGCTACACCTTC.

The CDR3 sequence: CASSSLLEPNTQYF. The CDR3 DNA follows: TGCGCCAGCAGCTCCTTACTGGAGCCGAATACGCAGTATTTT. The chain joins TRBV5-1 to TRBJ2-3; D not resolved. The CDR3 consists of 14 residues. V shed 3 bases and J shed 7 bases, with 15 bases lying between them. Germline values: CDR1 SGHRS, CDR2 YFSETQ.

In DNA, the CDR3 is TGTGCCAGCAGTTACGGGTCGGGGGGGACCTACGAGCAGTACTTC. This encodes CASSYGSGGTYEQYF. The V call is TRBV6-5, the J call TRBJ2-7; 8 nucleotides match TRBD2. Germline loops: CDR1 MNHEY, CDR2 SVGAGI. V dropped 2 bases and J dropped 2; count of bases not matched to a gene: 5. This CDR3 is built from 15 residues.

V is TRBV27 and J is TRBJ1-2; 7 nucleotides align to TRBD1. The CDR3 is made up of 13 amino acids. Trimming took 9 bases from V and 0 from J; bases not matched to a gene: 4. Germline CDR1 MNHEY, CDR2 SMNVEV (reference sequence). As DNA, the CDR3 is TGTGCCAGTGGACAGGACGCTAACTATGGCTACACCTTC. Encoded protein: CASGQDANYGYTF.

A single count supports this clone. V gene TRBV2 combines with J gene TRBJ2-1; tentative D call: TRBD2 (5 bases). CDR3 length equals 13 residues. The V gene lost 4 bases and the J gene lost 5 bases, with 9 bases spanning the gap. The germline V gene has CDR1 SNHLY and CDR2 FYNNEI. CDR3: CASSVRRDNEQFF. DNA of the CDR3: TGTGCCAGCAGTGTGAGGCGGGACAATGAGCAGTTCTTC.

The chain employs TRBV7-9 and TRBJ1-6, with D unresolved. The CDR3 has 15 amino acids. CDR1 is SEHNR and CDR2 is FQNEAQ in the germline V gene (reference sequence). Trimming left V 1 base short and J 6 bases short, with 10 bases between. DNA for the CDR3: TGTGCCAGCAGCTTAGGAGAGGGAACTAATTCACCCCTCCACTTT. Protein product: CASSLGEGTNSPLHF.

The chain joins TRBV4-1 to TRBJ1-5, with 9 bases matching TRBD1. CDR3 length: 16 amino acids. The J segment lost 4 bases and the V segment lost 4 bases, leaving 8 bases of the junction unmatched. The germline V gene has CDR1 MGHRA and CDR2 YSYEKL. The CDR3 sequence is CASSLETGGVNQPQHF. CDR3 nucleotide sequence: TGCGCCAGCAGCCTGGAAACAGGGGGCGTTAATCAGCCCCAGCATTTT.

The CDR3: CAWNSFPAGNGYTF. For the CDR3, the DNA is TGTGCCTGGAATAGTTTCCCGGCGGGGAATGGCTACACCTTC. This chain links TRBV30 with TRBJ1-2; no reliable D call. The V gene's germline CDR1 is GTSNPN and CDR2 SVGIG (reference sequence). Deletions cut 4 bases from V and 6 bases from J, with 18 bases between. The CDR3 contains 14 residues.

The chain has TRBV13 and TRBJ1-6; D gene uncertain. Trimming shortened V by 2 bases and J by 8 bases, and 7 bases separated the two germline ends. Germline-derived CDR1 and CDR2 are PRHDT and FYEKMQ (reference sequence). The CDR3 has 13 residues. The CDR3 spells CASSLRRDSPLHF. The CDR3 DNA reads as TGTGCCAGCAGCTTACGGAGGGATTCACCCCTCCACTTT.

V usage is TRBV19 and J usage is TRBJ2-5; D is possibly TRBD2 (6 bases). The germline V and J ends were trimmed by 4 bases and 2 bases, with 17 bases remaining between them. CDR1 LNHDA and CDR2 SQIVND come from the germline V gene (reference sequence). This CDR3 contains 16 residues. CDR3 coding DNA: TGTGCCAGTAGTAGGGGACTCGACGGAATACAAGAGACCCAGTACTTC. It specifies CASSRGLDGIQETQYF.

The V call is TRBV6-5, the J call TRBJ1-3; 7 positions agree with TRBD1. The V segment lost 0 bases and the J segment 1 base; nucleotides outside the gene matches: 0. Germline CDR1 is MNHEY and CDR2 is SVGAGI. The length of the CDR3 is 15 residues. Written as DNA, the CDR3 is TGTGCCAGCAGTTACTCGACAGGGTCTGGAAACACCATATATTTT. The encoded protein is CASSYSTGSGNTIYF.

The CDR3 DNA sequence: TGCGCCAGCAGCCAAGCTTCCTCGGGTTTGAAAGCTTTCTTT. This sequence encodes CASSQASSGLKAFF. The chain recombines TRBV4-3 with TRBJ1-1; no definite D call. Between the trimmed V and J ends, which lost 1 base and 9 bases, there was a span of 15 bases. Per the germline V gene, CDR1 is LGHNA and CDR2 is YSLEER. The CDR3 is made up of 14 amino acids.

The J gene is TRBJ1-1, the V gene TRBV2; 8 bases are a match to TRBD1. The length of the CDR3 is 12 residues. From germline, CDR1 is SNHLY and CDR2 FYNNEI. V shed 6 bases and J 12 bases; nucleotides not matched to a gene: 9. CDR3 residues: CASRLERDRSFF. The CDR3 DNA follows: TGTGCCAGCAGACTCGAAAGGGACAGGTCTTTCTTT.

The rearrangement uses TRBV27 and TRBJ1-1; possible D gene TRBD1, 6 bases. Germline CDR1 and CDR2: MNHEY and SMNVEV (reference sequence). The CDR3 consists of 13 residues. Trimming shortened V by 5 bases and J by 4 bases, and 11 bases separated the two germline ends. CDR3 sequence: CASSRGGATEAFF. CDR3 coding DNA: TGTGCCAGCAGTCGCGGGGGGGCCACTGAAGCTTTCTTT.

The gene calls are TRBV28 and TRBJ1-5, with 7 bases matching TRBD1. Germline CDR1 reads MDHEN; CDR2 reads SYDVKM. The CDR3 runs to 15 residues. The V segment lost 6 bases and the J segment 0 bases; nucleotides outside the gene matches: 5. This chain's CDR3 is CASRDPGGSNQPQHF. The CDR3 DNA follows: TGTGCCAGCAGAGACCCAGGGGGTAGCAATCAGCCCCAGCATTTT.

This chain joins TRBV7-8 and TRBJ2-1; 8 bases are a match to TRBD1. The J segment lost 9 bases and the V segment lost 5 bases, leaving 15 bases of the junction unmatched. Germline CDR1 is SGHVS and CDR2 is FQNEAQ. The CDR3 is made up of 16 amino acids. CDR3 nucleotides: TGTGCCAGCAGCCCTAGGCGGGGACAGGATCGAAGTGAGCAGTTCTTC. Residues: CASSPRRGQDRSEQFF.

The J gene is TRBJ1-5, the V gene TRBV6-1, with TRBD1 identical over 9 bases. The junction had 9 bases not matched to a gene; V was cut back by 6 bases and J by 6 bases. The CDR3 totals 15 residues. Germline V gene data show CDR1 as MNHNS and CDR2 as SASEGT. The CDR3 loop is CASRPTGGAGQPQHF. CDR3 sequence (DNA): TGTGCCAGCAGACCTACAGGGGGCGCGGGTCAGCCCCAGCATTTT.

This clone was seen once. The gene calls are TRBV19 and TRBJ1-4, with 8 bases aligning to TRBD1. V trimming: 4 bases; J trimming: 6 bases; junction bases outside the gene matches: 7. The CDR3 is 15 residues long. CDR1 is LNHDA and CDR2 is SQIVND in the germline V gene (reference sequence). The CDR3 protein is CASSNPRGQHEKLFF. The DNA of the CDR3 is TGTGCCAGTAGTAACCCCAGGGGGCAGCATGAAAAACTGTTTTTT.

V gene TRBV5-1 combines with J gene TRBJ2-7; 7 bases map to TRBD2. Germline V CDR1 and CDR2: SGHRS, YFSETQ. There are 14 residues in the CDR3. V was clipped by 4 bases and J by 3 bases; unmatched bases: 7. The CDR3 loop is CASSIAGVRYEQYF. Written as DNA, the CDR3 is TGCGCCAGCAGCATCGCGGGAGTTCGCTACGAGCAGTACTTC.

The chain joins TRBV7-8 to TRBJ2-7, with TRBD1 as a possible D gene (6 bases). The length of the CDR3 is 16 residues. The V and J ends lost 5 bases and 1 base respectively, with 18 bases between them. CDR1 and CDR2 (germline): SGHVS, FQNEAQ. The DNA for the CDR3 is TGTGCCAGCAGCACATCCAGGACAGCTTCGTCCTACGAGCAGTACTTC. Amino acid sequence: CASSTSRTASSYEQYF.

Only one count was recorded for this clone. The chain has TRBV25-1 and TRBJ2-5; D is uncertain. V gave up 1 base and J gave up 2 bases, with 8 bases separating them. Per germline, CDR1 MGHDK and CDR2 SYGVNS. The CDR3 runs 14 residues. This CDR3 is CASSEWAKQETQYF. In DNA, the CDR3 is TGTGCCAGCAGTGAATGGGCTAAACAAGAGACCCAGTACTTC.

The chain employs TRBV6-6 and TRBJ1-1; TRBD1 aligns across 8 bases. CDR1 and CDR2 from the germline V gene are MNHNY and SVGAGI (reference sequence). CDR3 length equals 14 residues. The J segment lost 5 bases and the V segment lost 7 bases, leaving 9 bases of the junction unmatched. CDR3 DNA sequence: TGTGCCAGCAAAGATACAGGGGGAGGGACTGAAGCTTTCTTT. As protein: CASKDTGGGTEAFF.

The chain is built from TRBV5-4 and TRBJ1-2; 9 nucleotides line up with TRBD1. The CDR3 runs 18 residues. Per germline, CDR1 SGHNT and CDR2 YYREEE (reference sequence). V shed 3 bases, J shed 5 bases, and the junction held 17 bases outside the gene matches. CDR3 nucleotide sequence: TGTGCCAGCAGCTCAAGGGACAGGGCAACAAGCAGAGGGTATGGCTACACCTTC. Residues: CASSSRDRATSRGYGYTF.

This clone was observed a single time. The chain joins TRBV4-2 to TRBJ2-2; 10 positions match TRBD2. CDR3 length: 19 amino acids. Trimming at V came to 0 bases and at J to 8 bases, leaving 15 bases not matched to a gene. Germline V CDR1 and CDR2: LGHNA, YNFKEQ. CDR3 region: CASSQEGLAGAIISGELFF. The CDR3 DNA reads TGTGCCAGCAGCCAAGAGGGTCTAGCGGGGGCCATCATCTCGGGGGAGCTGTTTTTT.